The 30 T cell receptor beta chains listed next were all sequenced from one sample in a study of blood T cell repertoires in COVID-19. Assay: immunoSEQ multiplex PCR; the TCRdb copy retains only in-frame clones and omits some. The data hold 9,700 or so clones, with roughly 80% observed a single time. Specimen: peripheral blood. The receptors come from a man in his sixties or seventies with active COVID-19.

V is TRBV28 and J is TRBJ2-3; maybe TRBD2 (6 bases). The germline gives CDR1 MDHEN, CDR2 SYDVKM. Deletions cut 5 bases from V and 0 bases from J, with 12 bases between. This CDR3 region has 15 residues. CDR3 DNA sequence: TGTGCCAGCAGTCCTGTAGCGGTGAGCACAGATACGCAGTATTTT. This encodes CASSPVAVSTDTQYF. Variable domain in full (rest from reference TRBV28 and TRBJ2-3): DVKVTQSSRYLVKRTGEKVFLECVQDMDHENMFWYRQDPGLGLRLIYFSYDVKMKEKGDIPEGYSVSREKKERFSLILESASTNQTSMYLCASSPVAVSTDTQYFGPGTRLTVL.

V gene TRBV5-1 combines with J gene TRBJ1-5; 7 bases align to TRBD1. CDR3 length equals 15 residues. With V trimmed by 2 bases and J by 3 bases, 5 bases remained unmatched. Germline V gene sequence: CDR1 SGHRS, CDR2 YFSETQ. CDR3: CASSLEGQYNQPQHF. In DNA form, the CDR3 reads TGCGCCAGCAGCTTAGAGGGACAGTACAATCAGCCCCAGCATTTT. Complete variable domain (other parts from reference TRBV5-1 and TRBJ1-5): KAGVTQTPRYLIKTRGQQVTLSCSPISGHRSVSWYQQTPGQGLQFLFEYFSETQRNKGNFPGRFSGRQFSNSRSEMNVSTLELGDSALYLCASSLEGQYNQPQHFGDGTRLSIL.

V is TRBV9 and J is TRBJ2-1; D possibly corresponds to TRBD2 (5 bases). This CDR3 is built from 12 residues. Trimming cost V 3 bases and J 12 bases, with 13 bases left between them. Germline CDR1 SGDLS, CDR2 YYNGEE. The CDR3 bases are TGTGCCAGCAGCGGTTTAGGACTCGGGCAGTTCTTC. Amino acids: CASSGLGLGQFF.

The CDR3 DNA sequence: TGCAGTGCCACCCAAGAGGGACTGGTGTTCTTC. Translating it yields CSATQEGLVFF. The J gene is TRBJ2-1, the V gene TRBV20-1, with D maybe TRBD2 (6 bases). The CDR3 length is 11 residues. The germline V and J ends were trimmed by 6 bases and 15 bases, with 18 bases remaining between them. Germline V lookup: CDR1 DFQATT, CDR2 SNEGSKA (reference sequence).

This clone has more than one count but fewer than ten. The chain combines TRBV7-8 with TRBJ2-5, with 9 bases matching TRBD2. The length of the CDR3 is 16 residues. The junction had 7 bases not matched to a gene; V was cut back by 1 base and J by 4 bases. Germline V lookup: CDR1 SGHVS, CDR2 FQNEAQ. The CDR3 spells CASSLGGRAGRETQYF. Here the CDR3 DNA reads TGTGCCAGCAGCTTAGGCGGGAGGGCCGGTAGAGAGACCCAGTACTTC.

This chain uses TRBV6-6 with TRBJ2-1; 7 nucleotides align to TRBD2. V shed 11 bases and J 10 bases; nucleotides not matched to a gene: 14. The V gene's germline CDR1 is MNHNY and CDR2 SVGAGI (reference sequence). The length of the CDR3 is 13 residues. The CDR3 nucleotides are TGTGCCGGGGCTTTTGGGACGGGAGGAGAGCAGTTCTTC. Translating it yields CAGAFGTGGEQFF.

The chain combines TRBV3-1 (or the pseudogene TRBV3-2) with TRBJ1-6; D perhaps matches TRBD1 (5 bases). This CDR3 has 17 residues. Trimming removed 0 bases at V and 2 bases at J, with 11 bases between. From germline, CDR1 is LGHDT and CDR2 YNNKEL (reference sequence). CDR3 amino acids: CASSQDLGAAYNSPLHF. CDR3 coding DNA: TGTGCCAGCAGCCAAGATTTAGGGGCGGCCTATAATTCACCCCTCCACTTT.

CDR3 nucleotide sequence: TGTGCCAGCAGTTACCCCCCGGGAGGGCCGGATGAGCAGTTCTTC. As protein: CASSYPPGGPDEQFF. The chain employs TRBV6-2 or TRBV6-3 and TRBJ2-1; 8 bases match TRBD2. CDR3 length: 15 amino acids. J gave up 8 bases and V 2 bases, and 8 bases lay outside the gene matches. In germline, CDR1 is MNHEY, CDR2 SVGEGT.

This chain links TRBV5-1 with TRBJ2-2, with 9 bases that match TRBD2. Unmatched junction bases numbered 4, after V lost 0 bases and J lost 4 bases. Germline V gives CDR1 SGHRS, CDR2 YFSETQ. The CDR3 runs to 16 residues. This CDR3 is CASSLVAGEGTGELFF. CDR3 bases: TGCGCCAGCAGCTTGGTAGCGGGAGAGGGCACCGGGGAGCTGTTTTTT.

This clone was picked up one time. V is TRBV3-1 (or the pseudogene TRBV3-2) and J is TRBJ2-3; D possibly corresponds to TRBD2 (6 bases). Trimming left V 2 bases short and J 1 base short, with 13 bases between. Germline V gives CDR1 LGHDT, CDR2 YNNKEL (reference sequence). This CDR3 is 16 amino acids long. CDR3 protein: CASSQLPPGGTDTQYF. CDR3 bases: TGTGCCAGCAGCCAACTCCCGCCGGGAGGCACAGATACGCAGTATTTT.

For the CDR3, the DNA is TGTGCTACCTCCTGGACTAGCGGATCCTACGAGCAGTACTTC. Amino acids: CATSWTSGSYEQYF. This chain uses TRBV6-5 with TRBJ2-7; 10 positions match TRBD2. Germline assignment: CDR1 MNHEY and CDR2 SVGAGI. The CDR3 totals 14 residues.

The table lists this clone with a few counts. The chain is built from TRBV11-3 and TRBJ2-5; no clear D. Germline assignment: CDR1 SGHNT and CDR2 YENEEA. Between the trimmed V and J ends, which lost 2 bases and 5 bases, there was a span of 12 bases. The CDR3 covers 14 residues. CDR3 protein: CASSLSQYVETQYF. The CDR3 DNA follows: TGTGCCAGCAGCTTAAGTCAGTATGTGGAGACCCAGTACTTC.

The chain joins TRBV3-1 (or the pseudogene TRBV3-2) to TRBJ1-2; D is undetermined. Trimming left V 0 bases short and J 5 bases short, with 7 bases between. The germline V gene has CDR1 LGHDT and CDR2 YNNKEL (reference sequence). The CDR3 spans 13 residues. CDR3 DNA: TGTGCCAGCAGCCAAGATGTACGGTATGGCTACACCTTC. Amino acid sequence: CASSQDVRYGYTF.

The gene calls are TRBV10-3 and TRBJ2-1; TRBD2 agrees at 11 bases. The J segment lost 5 bases and the V segment lost 5 bases, leaving 8 bases of the junction unmatched. Germline CDR1 and CDR2: ENHRY and SYGVKD. The CDR3 spans 16 residues. For the CDR3, the DNA is TGTGCCATCAGTACTGCCGGGACTAGCGGCGACAATGAGCAGTTCTTC. Translation: CAISTAGTSGDNEQFF.

This chain joins TRBV5-6 and TRBJ1-1, with D perhaps TRBD1 (5 bases). V lost 2 bases and J lost 8, with 7 bases in between. CDR3 size: 11 residues. In germline, CDR1 is SGHDT, CDR2 YYEEEE. Here the CDR3 DNA reads TGTGCCAGCAGCTTCCGGGGGGAAGCTTTCTTT. It is translated as CASSFRGEAFF.

The CDR3 loop reads CASSQDVVTSGNLADTQYF. For the CDR3, the DNA is TGCGCCAGCAGCCAGGATGTTGTGACTAGCGGGAATCTAGCAGATACGCAGTATTTT. V usage is TRBV4-3 and J usage is TRBJ2-3, with TRBD2 identical over 11 bases. Per germline, CDR1 LGHNA and CDR2 YSLEER. Germline trimming cut 3 bases from V and 4 bases from J; bases unmatched to any gene: 15. The CDR3 runs to 19 residues.

The chain recombines TRBV5-5 with TRBJ2-7; possibly TRBD2 for D (5 bases). The CDR3 length is 14 residues. CDR1 and CDR2 from the germline V gene are SGHKS and YYEKEE (reference sequence). V was cut by 4 bases and J by 5 bases, with 16 bases left in between. The chain's CDR3 is CASSLGPLGDEQYF. As DNA, the CDR3 is TGTGCCAGCAGCCTGGGTCCCCTCGGGGACGAGCAGTACTTC.

This clone was seen a handful of times. The V gene is TRBV9, the J gene TRBJ1-3; weak D call: TRBD1 (6 bases). The CDR3 is 14 amino acids. Trimming took 1 base from V and 9 from J, leaving 14 bases between them. Germline V gene lookup returns CDR1 SGDLS and CDR2 YYNGEE. The CDR3 is CASSVRGAVGTIYF. In DNA form, the CDR3 reads TGTGCCAGCAGCGTACGGGGGGCTGTCGGCACCATATATTTT.

The rearrangement links TRBV20-1 to TRBJ2-3; D might be TRBD1 (6 bases). Germline V gene lookup returns CDR1 DFQATT and CDR2 SNEGSKA (reference sequence). This CDR3 has 11 amino acids. DNA of the CDR3: TGCAGGGGACACGGATCAGATACGCAGTATTTT. Protein sequence: CRGHGSDTQYF.

This chain uses TRBV5-5 with TRBJ2-1; a weak D match, TRBD2 (5 bases). V shed 4 bases and J shed 0 bases, with 14 bases lying between them. Germline loops: CDR1 SGHKS, CDR2 YYEKEE (reference sequence). The CDR3 consists of 16 residues. CDR3 residues: CASSSLVGSSYNEQFF. CDR3 nucleotides: TGTGCCAGCAGCAGTTTGGTGGGGAGCTCCTACAATGAGCAGTTCTTC.

The rearrangement uses TRBV12-5 and TRBJ2-2; D gene ambiguous. This CDR3 is 12 amino acids long. Germline CDR1 is LGHNT and CDR2 is FRNRAP. Trimming removed 4 bases at V and 7 bases at J, with 7 bases between. In nucleotides, the CDR3 is TGTGCTAGTGGTTCCAAGAGCGGGGAGCTGTTTTTT. As protein: CASGSKSGELFF. The whole variable domain, remainder taken from reference TRBV12-5 and TRBJ2-2, is DARVTQTPRHKVTEMGQEVTMRCQPILGHNTVFWYRQTMMQGLELLAYFRNRAPLDDSGMPKDRFSAEMPDATLATLKIQPSEPRDSAVYFCASGSKSGELFFGEGSRLTVL.

In this sample, this clone turned up once. The chain is built from TRBV15 and TRBJ1-2; 7 nucleotides line up with TRBD1. Germline loops: CDR1 LNHNV, CDR2 YYDKDF (reference sequence). Germline trimming cut 1 base from V and 2 bases from J; bases unmatched to any gene: 16. CDR3 size: 19 residues. CDR3 DNA: TGTGCCACCAGCAGAGCGCGCGGGCTTTGGACAGGCCAGAACTATGGCTACACCTTC. Its translation: CATSRARGLWTGQNYGYTF. The full variable domain, with the rest looked up from reference TRBV15 and TRBJ1-2, is DAMVIQNPRYQVTQFGKPVTLSCSQTLNHNVMYWYQQKSSQAPKLLFHYYDKDFNNEADTPDNFQSRRPNTSFCFLDIRSPGLGDTAMYLCATSRARGLWTGQNYGYTFGSGTRLTVV.

J is TRBJ1-2 and V is TRBV28; the match to TRBD1 covers 11 bases. This CDR3 has 16 residues. V was clipped by 6 bases and J by 5 bases; unmatched bases: 11. Germline lookup yields CDR1 MDHEN and CDR2 SYDVKM. CDR3 loop: CASSVSRTGGSYGYTF. The CDR3 bases are TGTGCCAGCAGCGTTTCTAGGACAGGGGGCAGTTATGGCTACACCTTC.

The genes are TRBV4-3 and TRBJ2-2; 10 positions agree with TRBD2. In germline, CDR1 is LGHNA, CDR2 YSLEER. This CDR3 comprises 19 residues. V was clipped by 1 base and J by 0 bases; unmatched bases: 8. CDR3 bases: TGCGCCAGCAGCCAAGCATTTGGAACTAGCGGGACGAACACCGGGGAGCTGTTTTTT. Its translation: CASSQAFGTSGTNTGELFF.

The chain couples TRBV4-1 to TRBJ2-3; 8 nucleotides agree with TRBD1. CDR3 length equals 15 residues. V lost 4 bases and J lost 3; bases outside the gene matches: 6. Looked up from germline, CDR1 is MGHRA and CDR2 is YSYEKL. In nucleotides, the CDR3 is TGCGCCAGCAGCCCCCGACAGGGGATTACAGATACGCAGTATTTT. It codes for CASSPRQGITDTQYF.

This chain links TRBV7-2 with TRBJ2-4; D may be TRBD2 (5 bases). CDR1 is SGHTA, CDR2 FQGNSA, per germline. The CDR3 is 15 residues long. V dropped 2 bases and J dropped 1 base, with 9 bases sitting between them. CDR3 sequence reads: CASSLTTRAKNIQYF. DNA of the CDR3: TGTGCCAGCAGCTTAACTACTAGGGCCAAAAACATTCAGTACTTC.

V is TRBV19 and J is TRBJ2-3; perhaps TRBD1 as D (6 bases). Trimming shortened V by 9 bases and J by 2 bases, and 9 bases separated the two germline ends. CDR1 and CDR2 (germline): LNHDA, SQIVND (reference sequence). This CDR3 contains 12 residues. CDR3 region: CASSGDTDTQYF. CDR3 DNA sequence: TGTGCCAGCTCAGGGGACACAGATACGCAGTATTTT.

The chain is built from TRBV6-2 or TRBV6-3 and TRBJ2-2, with 8 bases identical to TRBD1. The germline gives CDR1 MNHEY, CDR2 SVGEGT. The CDR3 has 16 amino acids. Trimming removed 5 bases from V and 4 bases from J; junction bases left unmatched: 9. The CDR3: CASSPEDRAPTGELFF. The CDR3 DNA reads as TGTGCCAGCAGTCCGGAGGACAGGGCACCCACCGGGGAGCTGTTTTTT.

This sequence joins TRBV28 and TRBJ2-3, with D possibly TRBD2 on 7 matching bases. V gave up 3 bases and J gave up 1 base, with 11 bases separating them. Germline values: CDR1 MDHEN, CDR2 SYDVKM. The CDR3 is 15 residues long. CDR3 sequence: CASSLQGGGTDTQYF. The CDR3 DNA sequence: TGTGCCAGCAGTTTGCAAGGGGGGGGCACAGATACGCAGTATTTT.

The chain links TRBV5-1 to TRBJ2-7; 7 bases are shared with TRBD2. CDR1 SGHRS and CDR2 YFSETQ come from the germline V gene. The CDR3 has 13 residues. Trimming cost V 2 bases and J 4 bases; bases outside gene matches: 3. This chain's CDR3 is CASSFSLAYEQYF. The CDR3 DNA reads TGCGCCAGCAGCTTCTCACTAGCGTACGAGCAGTACTTC.